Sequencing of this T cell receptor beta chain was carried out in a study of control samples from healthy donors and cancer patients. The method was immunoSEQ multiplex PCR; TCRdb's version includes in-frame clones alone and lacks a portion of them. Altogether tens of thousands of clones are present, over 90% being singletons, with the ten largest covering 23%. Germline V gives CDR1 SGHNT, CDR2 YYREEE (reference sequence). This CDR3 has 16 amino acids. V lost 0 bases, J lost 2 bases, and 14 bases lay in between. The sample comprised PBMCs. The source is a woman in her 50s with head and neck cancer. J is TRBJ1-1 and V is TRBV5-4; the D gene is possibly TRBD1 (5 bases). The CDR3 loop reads CASSLASGTHNTEAFF. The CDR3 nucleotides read TGTGCCAGCAGCTTGGCTTCCGGGACCCACAACACTGAAGCTTTCTTT.